These T cell receptor beta chains were read from a single sample in a study of Graves' ophthalmopathy and Graves' hyperthyroidism. TCRdb re-called the multiplex PCR reads with MiXCR, one entry per CDR3 protein. Seen here are hundreds of thousands of distinct CDR3 sequences, around 45% observed once, and the top ten hold roughly 50%. The sequenced sample consisted of peripheral blood. These receptors were collected from an adult man with Graves' ophthalmopathy. Both conserved end residues are part of each CDR3. D genes are given only for firm matches. Not every row has a clone size; where given, it reads once, few, many or a size class.

NA | TRBJ1-1 | TRBD1 | TRBV2 | TGTGCCAGCAGCTCGAGGGACAGGGGTAGCACTGAAGCTTTCTTT | CASSSRDRGSTEAFF
few | TRBJ1-2 | NA | TRBV6-5 | TGTGCCAGCAGTGCGCCAGAGAGGACGCGAGGCTACACCTTC | CASSAPERTRGYTF
NA | TRBJ1-1 | NA | TRBV29-1 | TGCAGCGCCCGGGGACATCGGAACACTGAGGCTTTCTTT | CSARGHRNTEAFF
few | TRBJ2-5 | NA | TRBV6-6 | TGTGCCAGCAGTTACGGGACTGCTCAAGAGACCCAGTACTTC | CASSYGTAQETQYF
NA | TRBJ1-1 | NA | TRBV5-1 | TGCGCCAGCAGCTTTTCGAACACTGAAGCTTTCTTT | CASSFSNTEAFF
few | TRBJ1-2 | TRBD1 | TRBV12-3/TRBV12-4 | TGTGCCAGCAGTTTCTCCCCGGGGACAGGGGGCTACGGCTACACCTTC | CASSFSPGTGGYGYTF
many | TRBJ1-5 | NA | TRBV19 | TGTGCCAGTAGCCACCACAGGATAGGCAATCAGCCCCAGCATTTT | CASSHHRIGNQPQHF
NA | TRBJ1-5 | NA | TRBV2 | TGTGCCAGCAGTACCGACCCCTACAATCAGCCCCAGCATTTT | CASSTDPYNQPQHF
NA | TRBJ1-4 | NA | TRBV7-9 | TGTGCCAGCGAAAACCAACAGGGCGACGCACGGGGAGGTGAAAAACTGTTTTTT | CASENQQGDARGGEKLFF
many | TRBJ2-6 | TRBD1 | TRBV7-8 | TGTGCCAGCAGCTTGGTACAGGGGGACTCTGGGGCCAACGTCCTGACTTTC | CASSLVQGDSGANVLTF
few | TRBJ1-1 | TRBD1 | TRBV4-1 | TGCGCCAGCAGCTCTAAGACAGGGTTGGCGATTCAAGCTGAAGCTTTCTTT | CASSSKTGLAIQAEAFF
NA | TRBJ1-4 | TRBD1 | TRBV7-9 | TGTGCCAGCAGCCACGGACAGGGCAATGAAAAACTGTTTTTT | CASSHGQGNEKLFF
medium-sized | TRBJ1-6 | NA | TRBV19 | TGTGCCAGTAGTCTCACCTCGCCCTCGCCCCTCCACTTT | CASSLTSPSPLHF
many | TRBJ1-1 | NA | TRBV29-1 | TGCAGCGTTCTAGGCACCTTGAACACTGAAGCTTTCTTT | CSVLGTLNTEAFF
NA | TRBJ2-7 | TRBD2 | TRBV4-1 | TGCGCCAGCAGCCATGGCCTGCTAGCGGGAAGTTCCTACGAGCAGTACTTC | CASSHGLLAGSSYEQYF
few | TRBJ1-1 | NA | TRBV6-1 | TGTGCCAGCAGAATGACAGAAGGCCACACTGAAGCTTTCTTT | CASRMTEGHTEAFF
NA | TRBJ2-2 | TRBD2 | TRBV7-3 | TGTGCCAGCAGCTTAGAAGGGAGGGACACCGGGGAGCTGTTTTTT | CASSLEGRDTGELFF
few | TRBJ1-1 | NA | TRBV12-3/TRBV12-4 | TGTGCCAGCAGTTTATACCGAAGTGAAGCTTTCTTT | CASSLYRSEAFF
once | TRBJ1-1 | NA | TRBV7-2 | TGTGCCAGCAGCTTAATGGGTCTCTCGGTTGAAGCTTTCTTT | CASSLMGLSVEAFF
NA | TRBJ1-2 | NA | TRBV4-1 | TGCGCCAGCAGCCAAGGGGCAGCGGATTCCTACACCTTC | CASSQGAADSYTF
NA | TRBJ2-7 | TRBD1 | TRBV20-1 | TGCAGTGCTGCTCGGACAGGGGGCCTCCAGTGGTTC | CSAARTGGLQWF
few | TRBJ1-2 | NA | TRBV7-9 | TGTGCCAGCAGCTTAGTTGGGACGTACGAACCCTATGGCTACACCTTC | CASSLVGTYEPYGYTF
NA | TRBJ2-3 | NA | TRBV6-1 | TGTGCCAGCAGTTTACCAGAGGCAGATACGCAGTATTTT | CASSLPEADTQYF